The 14 T cell receptor beta chains below come from one sample, sequenced in a study of control samples from healthy donors and cancer patients. Sequenced by immunoSEQ multiplex PCR; TCRdb stores in-frame clones only, minus some. Among about 51,000 clones, approximately 80% were seen once, and the ten largest hold 10%. The sequenced material came from blood. These receptors all stem from a man between 65 and 85 years old in good health.

By share of the sample, this clone is medium-sized. The CDR3 is CAWSPGGYGYTF. CDR3 DNA sequence: TGTGCCTGGAGCCCCGGGGGATATGGCTACACCTTC. The V call is TRBV30, the J call TRBJ1-2, with a tentative D call TRBD1 (5 bases). CDR1 and CDR2 from the germline V gene are GTSNPN and SVGIG (reference sequence). Deletions cut 3 bases from V and 5 bases from J, with 10 bases between. This CDR3 has 12 residues.

The chain carries TRBV28 and TRBJ1-2; D unclear. Trimming left V 5 bases short and J 8 bases short, with 15 bases between. Germline assignment: CDR1 MDHEN and CDR2 SYDVKM. The CDR3 is made up of 13 amino acids. The CDR3 spells CASSENLLPGYTF. The DNA of the CDR3 is TGTGCCAGCAGTGAAAACTTGTTACCGGGCTACACCTTC.

The rearrangement joins TRBV5-1 to TRBJ1-2; 10 bases fit TRBD1. The CDR3 contains 16 residues. V lost 0 bases to trimming and J lost 6 bases; unmatched junction nucleotides: 8. From germline, CDR1 is SGHRS and CDR2 YFSETQ. CDR3 bases: TGCGCCAGCAGCTTGGCCATCGGACAGGGGGTTGATGGCTACACCTTC. It encodes CASSLAIGQGVDGYTF.

This chain connects TRBV18 to TRBJ2-2; 8 bases map to TRBD1. The CDR3 runs 16 residues. Trimming took 1 base from V and 4 from J; bases not matched to a gene: 5. The germline V gene encodes CDR1 KGHSH and CDR2 LQKENI. Written as DNA, the CDR3 is TGTGCCAGCTCACCACTGGGCAGGGGGCCCACCGGGGAGCTGTTTTTT. Translating it yields CASSPLGRGPTGELFF.

The V gene is TRBV9, the J gene TRBJ2-3, with D perhaps matching TRBD2 (5 bases). CDR3 length: 15 amino acids. Germline values: CDR1 SGDLS, CDR2 YYNGEE. V was shortened by 1 base and J by 3 bases, with 12 bases between the two germline ends. CDR3 DNA sequence: TGTGCCAGCAGCGTATCCCAGCTAGCAACAGATACGCAGTATTTT. Residues: CASSVSQLATDTQYF.

The rearrangement uses TRBV3-1 (or the pseudogene TRBV3-2) and TRBJ1-1, with a tentative D call TRBD1 (5 bases). Trimming shortened V by 3 bases and J by 0 bases, and 5 bases separated the two germline ends. The CDR3 loop spans 13 amino acids. Germline assignment: CDR1 LGHDT and CDR2 YNNKEL (reference sequence). The CDR3 DNA is TGTGCCAGCAGCCAGGGGCTGAACACTGAAGCTTTCTTT. It codes for CASSQGLNTEAFF.

This clone was counted a single time. The V call is TRBV5-6, the J call TRBJ1-1; 10 bases agree with TRBD1. The J segment lost 6 bases and the V segment lost 5 bases, leaving 4 bases of the junction unmatched. Germline CDR1 and CDR2: SGHDT and YYEEEE. This CDR3 is built from 13 residues. The CDR3 region is CASRGQGDAEAFF. For the CDR3, the DNA is TGTGCCAGCAGAGGACAGGGGGATGCTGAAGCTTTCTTT. Based on the CDR3 plus reference TRBV5-6 and TRBJ1-1, the full variable domain is DAGVTQSPTHLIKTRGQQVTLRCSPKSGHDTVSWYQQALGQGPQFIFQYYEEEERQRGNFPDRFSGHQFPNYSSELNVNALLLGDSALYLCASRGQGDAEAFFGQGTRLTVV.

This chain links TRBV5-1 with TRBJ1-2; 8 bases are a match to TRBD1. With 0 bases clipped from V and 2 bases from J, the junction kept 0 bases outside the gene matches. This CDR3 comprises 14 residues. CDR1 is SGHRS and CDR2 is YFSETQ in the germline V gene. CDR3 nucleotide sequence: TGCGCCAGCAGCTTGGGACAGGGGAACTATGGCTACACCTTC. It is translated as CASSLGQGNYGYTF.

The V gene is TRBV12-5, the J gene TRBJ1-1; D is unresolved. CDR1 and CDR2 (germline): LGHNT, FRNRAP. Trimming cost V 5 bases and J 5 bases, with 18 bases left between them. CDR3 size: 15 residues. CDR3 loop: CASGTSKGSGTEAFF. CDR3 coding DNA: TGTGCTAGTGGTACCAGTAAGGGCAGCGGGACTGAAGCTTTCTTT.

The gene calls are TRBV21-1 and TRBJ1-2; the D call TRBD1 from the table was never checked on the DNA. TRBV21-1 is reported as a pseudogene. This CDR3 is 17 amino acids long. CDR3 region: CASPSDRDGGLNYGYTF. The DNA of the CDR3 is TGTGCCAGCCCGTCGGACAGGGACGGGGGGCTAAACTATGGCTACACCTTC.

The chain links TRBV5-1 to TRBJ2-3, with 8 bases matching TRBD1. This CDR3 region has 17 residues. V gave up 1 base and J gave up 0 bases; unmatched junction bases: 7. Germline lookup yields CDR1 SGHRS and CDR2 YFSETQ. Here the CDR3 DNA reads TGCGCCAGCAGCTTGTACGGGACAGGAGCTAGCACAGATACGCAGTATTTT. Its translation: CASSLYGTGASTDTQYF.

The table lists this clone with a few counts. This rearrangement joins TRBV7-9 to TRBJ1-1; no definite D call. The CDR3 runs 13 residues. The germline V gene encodes CDR1 SEHNR and CDR2 FQNEAQ (reference sequence). Trimming took 2 bases from V and 2 from J, leaving 6 bases between them. CDR3 bases: TGTGCCAGCAGCTTAAACAGTAACACTGAAGCTTTCTTT. It yields the protein CASSLNSNTEAFF.

The chain recombines TRBV5-4 with TRBJ2-1; possibly TRBD2 for D (6 bases). This CDR3 is 13 amino acids long. Per the germline V gene, CDR1 is SGHNT and CDR2 is YYREEE (reference sequence). V gave up 0 bases and J gave up 15 bases, with 16 bases separating them. The CDR3 DNA follows: TGTGCCAGCAGCTTGGGTCTCGGGAGATCTGGGTTCTTC. It translates to CASSLGLGRSGFF. Full variable domain (rest looked up from reference TRBV5-4 and TRBJ2-1): ETGVTQSPTHLIKTRGQQVTLRCSSQSGHNTVSWYQQALGQGPQFIFQYYREEENGRGNFPPRFSGLQFPNYSSELNVNALELDDSALYLCASSLGLGRSGFFGPGTRLTVL.

The chain recombines TRBV5-1 with TRBJ1-1, with D perhaps TRBD1 (6 bases). The V end was cut by 3 bases, the J end by 5 bases, with 17 bases between. The length of the CDR3 is 15 residues. From germline, CDR1 is SGHRS and CDR2 YFSETQ. Written as DNA, the CDR3 is TGCGCCAGCAGCTGGACACCAGGGGATAGAACTGAAGCTTTCTTT. Translation gives CASSWTPGDRTEAFF.